The clone carrying this TCR beta chain has only a few counts. The antigen remains unidentified. This record belongs to a study of beta chain features in type 1 diabetes. The sequenced template was cDNA made from the entire isolated RNA. Here immunoSEQ multiplex PCR was the method, and the copy in TCRdb shows in-frame clones only, minus some. The data show hundreds of thousands of clones, approximately 11% seen once. Germline lookup yields CDR1 KGHSH and CDR2 LQKENI. This CDR3 has 15 amino acids. V lost 5 bases and J 0 bases, leaving 14 bases between the germline ends. General study findings and limits: Across patients, naive, central memory and Treg TCRB repertoires exhibited apparently greater similarity than was observed across healthy donors.

This TCR derives from a woman aged 25 to 45 in good health. Input material: naive CD4+ T cells from blood. This chain uses TRBV18 with TRBJ2-7; D is perhaps TRBD2 (5 bases). In DNA form, the CDR3 reads TGTGCCAGCTCAGCCGGGGAGTTTCCCTCCTACGAGCAGTACTTC. Amino acid sequence: CASSAGEFPSYEQYF.